Listed below are T cell receptor beta chains from one sample, sequenced in a study of blood T cell repertoires in COVID-19. The table came from immunoSEQ multiplex PCR; TCRdb's copy has only in-frame clones and leaves some out. Of around 500,000 clones in the sample, roughly 90% are singletons; the top ten hold 1.5% to 2%. Sequencing was performed on PBMCs or T cells enriched from blood (not recorded which). The source of these receptors is a woman between 40 and 55 years old who had recovered from COVID-19. The CDR3 runs from the conserved cysteine through the conserved F or W. D genes are given only for firm matches. Clone size is given for some rows only: seen once, a few or many times, or a class if the clone is expanded.

v_gene: TRBV5-1
abundance: few
d_gene: NA
j_gene: TRBJ1-3
CDR3nt: TGCGCCAGCAGCTTGGAGCAGGGTTATGGAAACACCATATATTTT
CDR3aa: CASSLEQGYGNTIYF

v_gene: TRBV5-6
abundance: NA
d_gene: TRBD1
j_gene: TRBJ2-5
CDR3nt: TGTGCCAGCAGCTTGACTCGCAGGGGGGAGACCCAGTACTTC
CDR3aa: CASSLTRRGETQYF

v_gene: TRBV6-2/TRBV6-3
abundance: NA
d_gene: TRBD2
j_gene: TRBJ2-1
CDR3nt: TGTGCCAGCAGCTGGGCGGGAGTGAATGAGCAGTTCTTC
CDR3aa: CASSWAGVNEQFF

v_gene: TRBV5-4
abundance: NA
d_gene: TRBD1
j_gene: TRBJ1-4
CDR3nt: TGTGCCAGCAGCTTGGGGGGAACAGGGGATGAAAAACTGTTTTTT
CDR3aa: CASSLGGTGDEKLFF

v_gene: TRBV3-1/TRBV3-2
abundance: NA
d_gene: NA
j_gene: TRBJ2-2
CDR3nt: TGTGCCAGCAGCCAAGGGGGAGGCTTGAACACCGGGGAGCTGTTTTTT
CDR3aa: CASSQGGGLNTGELFF

v_gene: TRBV2
abundance: NA
d_gene: NA
j_gene: TRBJ1-2
CDR3nt: TGTGCCGGCGGAGACAGAACTAACTATGGCTACACCTTC
CDR3aa: CAGGDRTNYGYTF

v_gene: TRBV7-9
abundance: once
d_gene: TRBD2
j_gene: TRBJ2-5
CDR3nt: TGTGCCAGCAGCTTGGCACTAGCGGATCGACAAGAGACCCAGTACTTC
CDR3aa: CASSLALADRQETQYF

v_gene: TRBV7-9
abundance: NA
d_gene: TRBD1
j_gene: TRBJ2-3
CDR3nt: TGTGCCAGCAGCTTTCGACAGGGTTGGACAGATACGCAGTATTTT
CDR3aa: CASSFRQGWTDTQYF

v_gene: TRBV15
abundance: few
d_gene: NA
j_gene: TRBJ1-1
CDR3nt: TGTGCCACCAGCAGAGGCGATCCCGCAGGGTACATCTTT
CDR3aa: CATSRGDPAGYIF

v_gene: TRBV18
abundance: NA
d_gene: NA
j_gene: TRBJ1-1
CDR3nt: TGTGCCAGCTCACCGCAGGGAGGTTCGGGCACTGAAGCTTTCTTT
CDR3aa: CASSPQGGSGTEAFF

v_gene: TRBV6-5
abundance: NA
d_gene: NA
j_gene: TRBJ1-5
CDR3nt: TGTGCCAGCACTTATACAGGATTAGATCAGCCCCAGCATTTT
CDR3aa: CASTYTGLDQPQHF

v_gene: TRBV5-4
abundance: NA
d_gene: TRBD2
j_gene: TRBJ2-2
CDR3nt: TGTGCCAGCAGCTTAGACTCGGGACTAGCGGTCGGGGAGCTGTTTTTT
CDR3aa: CASSLDSGLAVGELFF

v_gene: TRBV7-2
abundance: NA
d_gene: NA
j_gene: TRBJ2-2
CDR3nt: TGTGCCAGCAGCCCCAAACTAGTTACCGGGGAGCTGTTTTTT
CDR3aa: CASSPKLVTGELFF

v_gene: TRBV6-5
abundance: NA
d_gene: TRBD1
j_gene: TRBJ2-7
CDR3nt: TGTGCCAGCAGTTCCCAAGGGACAGGCTACTACGAGCAGTACTTC
CDR3aa: CASSSQGTGYYEQYF

v_gene: TRBV7-2
abundance: NA
d_gene: NA
j_gene: TRBJ1-5
CDR3nt: TGTGCCAGCAGCTTAGCGGGCGTTAGCAATCAGCCCCAGCATTTT
CDR3aa: CASSLAGVSNQPQHF

v_gene: TRBV11-2
abundance: NA
d_gene: NA
j_gene: TRBJ2-6
CDR3nt: TGTGCCAGCAGCTTAAGTATCGGCTCTGGGGCCAACGTCCTGACTTTC
CDR3aa: CASSLSIGSGANVLTF

v_gene: TRBV24-1
abundance: NA
d_gene: TRBD2
j_gene: TRBJ2-3
CDR3nt: TGTGCCACCGTTGGGGGGGGAGGAGGCACAGATACGCAGTATTTT
CDR3aa: CATVGGGGGTDTQYF

v_gene: TRBV27
abundance: NA
d_gene: NA
j_gene: TRBJ1-2
CDR3nt: TGTGCCAGCAGTTTACTGGCAGGGAAGCTTAACTATGGCTACACCTTC
CDR3aa: CASSLLAGKLNYGYTF

v_gene: TRBV4-1
abundance: NA
d_gene: TRBD1
j_gene: TRBJ1-3
CDR3nt: TGCGCCAGCAGCCAAGGAACGGACAGGGGTGGAAGAAACACCATATATTTT
CDR3aa: CASSQGTDRGGRNTIYF

v_gene: TRBV19
abundance: NA
d_gene: NA
j_gene: TRBJ2-4
CDR3nt: TGTGCCAGTACGTACGGGGGTAGGTCGAACATTCAGTACTTC
CDR3aa: CASTYGGRSNIQYF

v_gene: TRBV7-9
abundance: NA
d_gene: TRBD2
j_gene: TRBJ2-3
CDR3nt: TGTGCCAGCAGCCCCTCGGGACTAGACCACACAGATACGCAGTATTTT
CDR3aa: CASSPSGLDHTDTQYF

v_gene: TRBV6-6
abundance: NA
d_gene: TRBD1
j_gene: TRBJ1-5
CDR3nt: TGTGCCAGCAGTCCCGGGACAGGGGTTTGGAGCAATCAGCCCCAGCATTTT
CDR3aa: CASSPGTGVWSNQPQHF

v_gene: TRBV12-3/TRBV12-4
abundance: NA
d_gene: TRBD1
j_gene: TRBJ1-2
CDR3nt: TGTGCCAGCAGTTTGGGACAGGGGAGCTACACCTTC
CDR3aa: CASSLGQGSYTF

v_gene: TRBV4-2
abundance: NA
d_gene: TRBD1
j_gene: TRBJ2-2
CDR3nt: TGTGCCAGCAGCCAACACGCCGGGACAGGGGTAACCGGGGAGCTGTTTTTT
CDR3aa: CASSQHAGTGVTGELFF

v_gene: TRBV24-1
abundance: NA
d_gene: NA
j_gene: TRBJ2-1
CDR3nt: TGTGCCACCAGTCGAGGGGGCTCCTACAATGAGCAGTTCTTC
CDR3aa: CATSRGGSYNEQFF

v_gene: TRBV3-1/TRBV3-2
abundance: NA
d_gene: TRBD2
j_gene: TRBJ2-7
CDR3nt: TGTGCCAGCAGCCTCTCCTGGGGGGGGACTAGTCCCCTTCAGGAGGGAGAGCAGTACTTC
CDR3aa: CASSLSWGGTSPLQEGEQYF

v_gene: TRBV19
abundance: NA
d_gene: TRBD1
j_gene: TRBJ1-2
CDR3nt: TGTGCCAGTAGCTTAAACAGGGGAAGGTACCCCTATGGCTACACCTTC
CDR3aa: CASSLNRGRYPYGYTF

v_gene: TRBV2
abundance: NA
d_gene: NA
j_gene: TRBJ2-5
CDR3nt: TGTGCCAGCAGTGAAGTGGGGGACTTGTCGGAGACCCAGTACTTC
CDR3aa: CASSEVGDLSETQYF

v_gene: TRBV19
abundance: NA
d_gene: NA
j_gene: TRBJ1-3
CDR3nt: TGTGCCAGTGGGGGGAGGTCGGACGGAAACACCATATATTTT
CDR3aa: CASGGRSDGNTIYF

v_gene: TRBV6-2/TRBV6-3
abundance: NA
d_gene: TRBD1
j_gene: TRBJ2-5
CDR3nt: TGTGCCAGCAGCTCAATCGGGACAGAACAAGAGACCCAGTACTTC
CDR3aa: CASSSIGTEQETQYF

v_gene: TRBV27
abundance: NA
d_gene: TRBD2
j_gene: TRBJ2-7
CDR3nt: TGTGCCAGCAGTTCCCGGGGAGGGAGGGCCTCCTACGAGCAGTACTTC
CDR3aa: CASSSRGGRASYEQYF

v_gene: TRBV3-1/TRBV3-2
abundance: NA
d_gene: NA
j_gene: TRBJ2-2
CDR3nt: TGTGCCAGCAGCCTATTCCTCACCGGGGAGCTGTTTTTT
CDR3aa: CASSLFLTGELFF

v_gene: TRBV3-1/TRBV3-2
abundance: NA
d_gene: TRBD2
j_gene: TRBJ2-7
CDR3nt: TGTGCCAGCAGCCCCCGCCTAGCGGACTCCTACGAGCAGTACTTC
CDR3aa: CASSPRLADSYEQYF

v_gene: TRBV19
abundance: NA
d_gene: TRBD2
j_gene: TRBJ2-3
CDR3nt: TGTGCCACCCTCGAGCGGGAGGGAGGGAATACGCAGTATTTT
CDR3aa: CATLEREGGNTQYF

v_gene: TRBV4-3
abundance: NA
d_gene: TRBD1
j_gene: TRBJ1-2
CDR3nt: TGCGCCAGCAGCCAAGATAAGCGGACAGGAAACTATGGCTACACCTTC
CDR3aa: CASSQDKRTGNYGYTF

v_gene: TRBV7-2
abundance: NA
d_gene: NA
j_gene: TRBJ2-1
CDR3nt: TGTGCCAGCAGCTTAAGGGGTTTGCACAATGAGCAGTTCTTC
CDR3aa: CASSLRGLHNEQFF

v_gene: TRBV5-4
abundance: NA
d_gene: NA
j_gene: TRBJ2-1
CDR3nt: TGTGCCAGCGGGGGCGGGGGATTACGGGAAGAGCAGTTCTTC
CDR3aa: CASGGGGLREEQFF

v_gene: TRBV6-6
abundance: NA
d_gene: TRBD1
j_gene: TRBJ2-7
CDR3nt: TGTGCCAGCAGTAACCCCCGGGTCCCTGCAGGGGGCGAGCAGTACTTC
CDR3aa: CASSNPRVPAGGEQYF

v_gene: TRBV13
abundance: NA
d_gene: NA
j_gene: TRBJ1-1
CDR3nt: TGTGCCAGCAGCTCTACCCGAGGGGGAGCTTTCTTT
CDR3aa: CASSSTRGGAFF

v_gene: TRBV9
abundance: NA
d_gene: NA
j_gene: TRBJ2-2
CDR3nt: TGTGCCAGCACCAAACAGACAGGCGCGAACACCGGGGAGCTGTTTTTT
CDR3aa: CASTKQTGANTGELFF